This TCR beta chain was retrieved from a study of beta chain features in type 1 diabetes. In the study overall: All samples combined gave under 110,000,000 sorted cells for examination.

With 3 bases removed from V and 4 bases from J, the gap between germline ends came to 13 bases. The CDR3 covers 14 residues. The V gene's germline CDR1 is MDHEN and CDR2 SYDVKM. Expressed TCRB transcripts were sequenced because the entire RNA isolate underwent reverse transcription. The protocol was immunoSEQ multiplex PCR, while the TCRdb copy is restricted to in-frame clones and leaves out a portion. In the table there are 350,000 to 450,000 clones, around 12% of which are singletons. This clone has just a few counts. What it recognizes is unknown. Regarding the study as a whole: All four CD4+ subsets of Type 1 diabetes patients contained TCRB CDR3s that were moderately but significantly shorter.

Sequenced: naive CD4+ T cells from blood. The TCR comes from a woman aged 18 to 35 with type 1 diabetes. The rearrangement joins TRBV28 to TRBJ2-7, with a weak D call TRBD1 (5 bases). The CDR3 coding sequence is TGTGCCAGCAGTTTGAAGGCAGGGCTGTACGAGCAGTACTTC. This codes for CASSLKAGLYEQYF.